This T cell receptor (beta chain) was documented in a study of CD8 T cells in Susac syndrome. The RNA, about 0.45 to 1 ug, was put through reverse transcription using random hexamers. Amplification of TCR beta CDR3 used immunoSEQ multiplex PCR across 54 Vbeta and 13 Jbeta. From the immunoSEQ multiplex PCR reads, TCRdb called clonotypes with MiXCR, one entry per CDR3 protein. The table includes about 170,000 distinct CDR3 sequences, approximately 95% detected once. Germline values: CDR1 SGHTA, CDR2 FQGNSA. V dropped 5 bases and J dropped 3; count of bases not matched to a gene: 9. CDR3 length equals 15 residues. To note about this clonotype: No antigen is known for it.

Sequencing of TCR beta was undertaken in CD8+ and CD4+ T cells derived from blood. CD8+ and CD4+ T cells were negatively isolated; TEMRA cells were FACS-enriched. Study-wide results and caveats: The study recognized that the number of individuals in its TCR sequencing and HLA analysis was relatively small.

V gene TRBV7-2 combines with J gene TRBJ2-7; 8 bases match TRBD2. The TCR comes from a human donor with multiple sclerosis. The sample was CD4+ T cells from PBMCs. CDR3 region: CASSPGGAGFYEQYF. In DNA form, the CDR3 reads TGTGCCAGCAGCCCCGGGGGGGCAGGTTTCTACGAGCAGTACTTC.